Below, one TCR beta chain is given with its context. The table came from immunoSEQ multiplex PCR; TCRdb's copy has only in-frame clones and leaves some out. The data show about 90,000 clones, 75% to 85% seen once. Indicated time point: cycle 4 day 1 (C4D1), after around six weeks of nivolumab. Relapse after autologous stem cell transplantation occurred in every patient, and brentuximab vedotin exposure varied. This sample stems from a study of PD-1 blockade in classical Hodgkin lymphoma. Trimming took off 4 bases at V and 8 bases at J, with 13 bases between the two ends. Germline lookup yields CDR1 SGHRS and CDR2 YFSETQ. The length of the CDR3 is 13 residues.

The TCR sequence derives from a human donor with classical Hodgkin lymphoma. The chain couples TRBV5-1 to TRBJ2-1, with D tentatively TRBD2 (5 bases). Sequences were derived from peripheral blood mononuclear cells (PBMCs), sampled before the fourth cycle of nivolumab. CDR3 nucleotides: TGCGCCAGCAGCCGGTTAGGAGGCGATGAGCAGTTCTTC. Its protein is CASSRLGGDEQFF.